A selection of T cell receptor beta chains follows, all from one sample in a study of T-cell reconstitution after alpha-beta-depleted transplantation in children. TCRdb redid the calling of the PCR reads with MiXCR, one entry per CDR3 protein. The sample yields more than 85,000 distinct CDR3 sequences, about a tenth seen once. The sample here was PBMCs from the stem cell graft donor, taken from the stem cell graft. The source is a human donor who donated a stem cell graft to a child with acute lymphoblastic leukemia. Each CDR3 is given with its conserved first and last residue.

V gene: TRBV30
J gene: TRBJ2-1
CDR3 protein: CAWGGGNGGEQFF

V gene: TRBV27
J gene: TRBJ1-1
CDR3 protein: CASSPLRGSDLSLTEAFF

V gene: TRBV20-1
J gene: TRBJ2-7
CDR3 protein: CSARDDRGRYYEQYF

V gene: TRBV12-3/TRBV12-4
J gene: TRBJ2-7
CDR3 protein: CASSPRSGQGIHEQYF

V gene: TRBV4-3
J gene: TRBJ2-7
CDR3 protein: CASSQERGGHEQYF

V gene: TRBV7-2
J gene: TRBJ2-2
CDR3 protein: CASSPRVAGNTGELFF

V gene: TRBV4-3
J gene: TRBJ2-6
CDR3 protein: CASSQDRRAGANVLTF

V gene: TRBV7-9
J gene: TRBJ2-7
CDR3 protein: CASSLGSVTYEQYF

V gene: TRBV12-3/TRBV12-4
J gene: TRBJ2-5
CDR3 protein: CASRRLAYPGGETQYF

V gene: TRBV28
J gene: TRBJ2-7
CDR3 protein: CASSLGQGADEQYF

V gene: TRBV12-3/TRBV12-4
J gene: TRBJ1-5
CDR3 protein: CASSPGPGGNQPQHF

V gene: TRBV4-2
J gene: TRBJ1-4
CDR3 protein: CASSQVSTAPNEKLFF

V gene: TRBV30
J gene: TRBJ1-4
CDR3 protein: CAWSVTPPGEKLFF

V gene: TRBV7-6
J gene: TRBJ2-2
CDR3 protein: CASSLGLAGYPNTGELFF

V gene: TRBV7-9
J gene: TRBJ2-7
CDR3 protein: CASSLVPESNYEQYF

V gene: TRBV5-1
J gene: TRBJ2-3
CDR3 protein: CASSFRTSGHSTDTQYF

V gene: TRBV5-1
J gene: TRBJ2-4
CDR3 protein: CASSLIETGVNIQYF

V gene: TRBV9
J gene: TRBJ2-7
CDR3 protein: CASSLVLAYEQYF

V gene: TRBV19
J gene: TRBJ1-5
CDR3 protein: CASSIGNGAGQPQHF

V gene: TRBV12-3/TRBV12-4
J gene: TRBJ1-6
CDR3 protein: CASSPLSGGASPLHF

V gene: TRBV12-3/TRBV12-4
J gene: TRBJ2-7
CDR3 protein: CASSSPGQGAGEQYF

V gene: TRBV15
J gene: TRBJ1-2
CDR3 protein: CATSRGGAGEGVRYGYTF

V gene: TRBV12-3/TRBV12-4
J gene: TRBJ2-4
CDR3 protein: CASSRGQGENIQYF

V gene: TRBV7-6
J gene: TRBJ2-2
CDR3 protein: CASSLGASLNTGELFF